This TCR beta chain was identified during a study of blood T cell repertoires in COVID-19. Study summary: T cells, B-cell-depleted T cells, or PBMCs supplied cDNA or gDNA.

Participants were aged about 18 to 89 years from 20 to 30 US areas. Cohorts were based on clinical histories the participants reported. Using immunoSEQ multiplex PCR, the repertoire was profiled, and TCRdb retains in-frame clones only, with some absent. The profile shows about 290,000 clones, around nine tenths of them singletons. V was shortened by 1 base and J by 10 bases, with 14 bases between the two germline ends. This CDR3 has 14 residues. Germline V gives CDR1 LGHNA, CDR2 YNFKEQ. The TCR was taken from a woman in her forties who had recovered from COVID-19. This chain uses TRBV4-2 with TRBJ1-5, with D perhaps matching TRBD1 (5 bases). Input material: PBMCs or T cells enriched from blood (not recorded which). The CDR3: CASSQVKAGGPQHF. The CDR3 coding sequence is TGTGCCAGCAGCCAAGTGAAGGCGGGGGGACCCCAGCATTTT.